This T cell receptor beta chain was identified during a study of cytomegalovirus exposure and HLA in healthy donors. Study-level results: Clonal expansion, a later analysis showed, was greater in HLA-associated TCR beta chains than in equally common others.

Donors in the study were healthy people who gave bone marrow. With regard to this clone: As yet, its antigen is unknown.

PCR employed 60 Vbeta and 13 Jbeta primers. Methods used by the authors: It was a later analysis that counted roughly 80 million unique TCR beta chains, of which about 10 million were shared. Measured with immunoSEQ multiplex PCR; TCRdb has only the in-frame clones, and not every one. V, J and clone size are those of that table, while D and trimming were read from the DNA. This table has some 160,000 clones, roughly 82% appearing once. The CDR3 extends over 15 amino acids. Germline CDR1 SGHTS, CDR2 YDEGEE. Trimming shortened V by 5 bases and J by 6 bases, and 18 bases separated the two germline ends. The sequencing input was PBMCs. The clonotype was recovered from a male donor in good health and CMV-seronegative. This sequence joins TRBV5-8 and TRBJ2-1; TRBD1 might be the D (6 bases). The CDR3 spells CASSLEGVPPNEQFF. CDR3 bases: TGTGCCAGCAGTCTTGAGGGGGTTCCGCCCAATGAGCAGTTCTTC.